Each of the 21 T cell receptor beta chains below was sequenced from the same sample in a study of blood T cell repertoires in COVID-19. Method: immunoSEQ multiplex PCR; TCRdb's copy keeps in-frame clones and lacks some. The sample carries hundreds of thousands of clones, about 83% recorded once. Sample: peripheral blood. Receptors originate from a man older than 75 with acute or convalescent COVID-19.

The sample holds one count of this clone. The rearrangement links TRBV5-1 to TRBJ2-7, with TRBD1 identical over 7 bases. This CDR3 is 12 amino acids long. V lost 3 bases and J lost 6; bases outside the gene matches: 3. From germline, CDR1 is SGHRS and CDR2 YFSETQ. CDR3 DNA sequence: TGCGCCAGCAGCTCGACAGGGACCGAGCAGTACTTC. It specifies CASSSTGTEQYF.

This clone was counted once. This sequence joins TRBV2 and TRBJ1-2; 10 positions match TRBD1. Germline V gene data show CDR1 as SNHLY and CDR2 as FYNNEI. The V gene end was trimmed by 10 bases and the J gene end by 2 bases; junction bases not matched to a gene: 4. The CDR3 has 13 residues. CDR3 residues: CATQTGGNYGYTF. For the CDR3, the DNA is TGTGCCACCCAGACAGGGGGCAACTATGGCTACACCTTC. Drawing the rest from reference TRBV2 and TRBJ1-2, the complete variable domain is EPEVTQTPSHQVTQMGQEVILRCVPISNHLYFYWYRQILGQKVEFLVSFYNNEISEKSEIFDDQFSVERPDGSNFTLKIRSTKLEDSAMYFCATQTGGNYGYTFGSGTRLTVV.

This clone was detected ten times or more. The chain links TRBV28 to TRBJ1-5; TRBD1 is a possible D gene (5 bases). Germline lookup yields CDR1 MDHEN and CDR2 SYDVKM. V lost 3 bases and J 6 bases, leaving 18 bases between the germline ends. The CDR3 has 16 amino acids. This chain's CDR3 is CASSFLQQGPSQPQHF. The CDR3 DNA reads TGTGCCAGCAGTTTCCTTCAGCAGGGTCCAAGTCAGCCCCAGCATTTT.

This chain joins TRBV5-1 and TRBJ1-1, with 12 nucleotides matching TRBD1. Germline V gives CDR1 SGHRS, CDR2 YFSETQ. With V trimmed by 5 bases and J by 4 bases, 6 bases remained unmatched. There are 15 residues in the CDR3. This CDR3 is CASRGTGGAVTEAFF. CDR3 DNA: TGCGCCAGCAGGGGGACAGGGGGCGCGGTCACTGAAGCTTTCTTT.

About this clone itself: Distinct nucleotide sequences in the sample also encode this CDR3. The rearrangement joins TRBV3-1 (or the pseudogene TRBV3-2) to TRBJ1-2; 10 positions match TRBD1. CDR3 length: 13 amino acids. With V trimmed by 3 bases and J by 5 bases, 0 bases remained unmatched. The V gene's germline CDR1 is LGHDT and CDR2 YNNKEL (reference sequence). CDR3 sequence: CASSQGQGYGYTF. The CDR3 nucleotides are TGTGCCAGCAGCCAGGGACAGGGGTATGGCTACACCTTC.

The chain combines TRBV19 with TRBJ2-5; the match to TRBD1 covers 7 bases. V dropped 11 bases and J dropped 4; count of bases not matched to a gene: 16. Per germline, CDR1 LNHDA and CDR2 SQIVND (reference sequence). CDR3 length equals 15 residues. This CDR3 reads CAPSAGTVVGETQYF. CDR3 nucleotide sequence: TGTGCCCCTAGTGCCGGGACAGTAGTGGGAGAGACCCAGTACTTC.

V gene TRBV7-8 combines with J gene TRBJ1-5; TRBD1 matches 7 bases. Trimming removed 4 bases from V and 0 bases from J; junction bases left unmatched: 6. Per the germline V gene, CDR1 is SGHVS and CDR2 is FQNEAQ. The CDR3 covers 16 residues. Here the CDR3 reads CASSSQGGPSNQPQHF. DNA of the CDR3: TGTGCCAGCAGCTCCCAGGGGGGACCTAGCAATCAGCCCCAGCATTTT.

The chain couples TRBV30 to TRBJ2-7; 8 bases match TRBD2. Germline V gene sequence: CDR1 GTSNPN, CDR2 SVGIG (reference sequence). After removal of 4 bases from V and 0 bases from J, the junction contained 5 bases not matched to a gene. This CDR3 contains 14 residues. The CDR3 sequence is CAWKASGYSYEQYF. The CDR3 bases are TGTGCCTGGAAGGCTAGCGGGTACTCCTACGAGCAGTACTTC.

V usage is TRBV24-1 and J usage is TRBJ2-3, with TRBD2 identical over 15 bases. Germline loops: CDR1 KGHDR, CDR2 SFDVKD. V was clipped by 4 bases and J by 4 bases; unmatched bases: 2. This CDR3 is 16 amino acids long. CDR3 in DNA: TGTGCCACCAGTGACTGGACTAGCGGGGGGGCAGATACGCAGTATTTT. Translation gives CATSDWTSGGADTQYF.

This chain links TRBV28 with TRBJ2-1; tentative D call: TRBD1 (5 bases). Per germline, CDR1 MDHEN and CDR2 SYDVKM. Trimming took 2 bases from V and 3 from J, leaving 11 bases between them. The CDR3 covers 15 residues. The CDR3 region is CASSLIAGNYNEQFF. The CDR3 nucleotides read TGTGCCAGCAGTTTAATAGCAGGGAACTACAATGAGCAGTTCTTC.

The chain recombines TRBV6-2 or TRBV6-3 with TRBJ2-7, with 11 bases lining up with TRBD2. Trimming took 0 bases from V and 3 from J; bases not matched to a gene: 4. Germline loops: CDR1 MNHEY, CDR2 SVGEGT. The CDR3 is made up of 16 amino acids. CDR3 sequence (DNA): TGTGCCAGCAGTTACTCTACTAGCGGGAGTATCTACGAGCAGTACTTC. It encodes CASSYSTSGSIYEQYF.

The CDR3 reads CASSVEDFGASGGFEQYF. DNA of the CDR3: TGTGCCAGCAGCGTAGAGGATTTCGGGGCTAGCGGGGGATTTGAGCAGTACTTC. The chain uses TRBV9 and TRBJ2-7, with TRBD2 identical over 10 bases. Germline CDR1 and CDR2: SGDLS and YYNGEE. Unmatched junction bases numbered 16, after V lost 0 bases and J lost 7 bases. The CDR3 has 18 amino acids.

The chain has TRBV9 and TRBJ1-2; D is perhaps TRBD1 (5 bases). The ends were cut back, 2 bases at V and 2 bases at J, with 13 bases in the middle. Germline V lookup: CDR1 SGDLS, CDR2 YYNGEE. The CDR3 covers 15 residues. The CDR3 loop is CASSVLATVNYGYTF. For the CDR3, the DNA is TGTGCCAGCAGCGTTCTTGCGACAGTGAACTATGGCTACACCTTC. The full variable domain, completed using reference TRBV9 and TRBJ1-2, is DSGVTQTPKHLITATGQRVTLRCSPRSGDLSVYWYQQSLDQGLQFLIQYYNGEERAKGNILERFSAQQFPDLHSELNLSSLELGDSALYFCASSVLATVNYGYTFGSGTRLTVV.

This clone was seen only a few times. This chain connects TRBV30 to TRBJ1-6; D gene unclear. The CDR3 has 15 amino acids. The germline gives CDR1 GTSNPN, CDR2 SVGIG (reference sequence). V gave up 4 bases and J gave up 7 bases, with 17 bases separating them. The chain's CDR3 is CAWTGTTTRNSPLHF. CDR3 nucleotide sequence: TGTGCCTGGACCGGTACGACAACAAGGAATTCACCCCTCCACTTT.

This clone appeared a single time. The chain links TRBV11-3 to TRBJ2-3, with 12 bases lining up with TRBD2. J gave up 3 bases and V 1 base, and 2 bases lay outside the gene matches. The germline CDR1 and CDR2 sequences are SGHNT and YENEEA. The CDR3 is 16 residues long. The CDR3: CASSLGLAGVTDTQYF. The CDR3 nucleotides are TGTGCCAGCAGCTTAGGACTAGCGGGAGTAACAGATACGCAGTATTTT. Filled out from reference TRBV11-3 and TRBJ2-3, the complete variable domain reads EAGVVQSPRYKIIEKKQPVAFWCNPISGHNTLYWYLQNLGQGPELLIRYENEEAVDDSQLPKDRFSAERLKGVDSTLKIQPAELGDSAVYLCASSLGLAGVTDTQYFGPGTRLTVL.

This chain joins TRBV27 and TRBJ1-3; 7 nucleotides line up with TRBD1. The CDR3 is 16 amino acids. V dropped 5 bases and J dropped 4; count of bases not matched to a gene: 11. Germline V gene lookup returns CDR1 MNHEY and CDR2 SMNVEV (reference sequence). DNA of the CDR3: TGTGCCAGCAGTCCTAGAGTCAACAGGGGAGGAAACACCATATATTTT. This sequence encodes CASSPRVNRGGNTIYF.

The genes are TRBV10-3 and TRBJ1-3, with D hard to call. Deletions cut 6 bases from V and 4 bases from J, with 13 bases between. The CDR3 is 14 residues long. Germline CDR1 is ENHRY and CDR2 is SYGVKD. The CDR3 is CAISLDRGGNTIYF. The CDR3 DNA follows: TGTGCCATCAGCCTAGACCGAGGGGGAAACACCATATATTTT.

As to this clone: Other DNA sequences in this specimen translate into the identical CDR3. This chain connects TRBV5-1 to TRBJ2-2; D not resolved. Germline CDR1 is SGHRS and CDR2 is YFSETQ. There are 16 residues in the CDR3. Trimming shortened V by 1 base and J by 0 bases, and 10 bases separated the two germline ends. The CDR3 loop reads CASSLPGAANTGELFF. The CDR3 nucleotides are TGCGCCAGCAGCTTGCCAGGCGCCGCGAACACCGGGGAGCTGTTTTTT.

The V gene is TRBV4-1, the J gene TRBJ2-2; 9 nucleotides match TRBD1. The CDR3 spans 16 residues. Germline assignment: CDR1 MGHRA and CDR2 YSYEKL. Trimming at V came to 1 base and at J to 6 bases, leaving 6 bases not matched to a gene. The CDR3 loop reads CASSQAGTGYAGELFF. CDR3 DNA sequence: TGCGCCAGCAGCCAAGCTGGGACAGGGTATGCCGGGGAGCTGTTTTTT.

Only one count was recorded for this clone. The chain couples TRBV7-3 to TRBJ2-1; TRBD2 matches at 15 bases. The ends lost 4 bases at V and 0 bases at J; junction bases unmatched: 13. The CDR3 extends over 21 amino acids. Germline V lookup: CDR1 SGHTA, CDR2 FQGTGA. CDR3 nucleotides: TGTGCCAGCAGCTCCGAAAGCCGGACTAGCGGGAGGGAGAGCTCCTACAATGAGCAGTTCTTC. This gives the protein CASSSESRTSGRESSYNEQFF.

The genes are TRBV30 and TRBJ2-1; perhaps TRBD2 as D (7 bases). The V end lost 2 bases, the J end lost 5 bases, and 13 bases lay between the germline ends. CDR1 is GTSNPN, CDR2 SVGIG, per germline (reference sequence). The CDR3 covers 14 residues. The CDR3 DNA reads TGTGCCTGGAGTTGGGGGGGGCTCAACAATGAGCAGTTCTTC. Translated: CAWSWGGLNNEQFF.